This TCR beta chain is drawn from a study of T cells after posttransplantation cyclophosphamide. Study outcomes and limitations: Later post-transplant blood repertoires were often dominated by donor CD8+ memory clones. Skin or GI-infiltrating T cells shared few TRB sequences with blood.

This clone has ten or more counts. The antigen is undetermined. Repertoires were generated with immunoSEQ multiplex PCR, while TCRdb's copy carries only in-frame clones and drops some. The sample shows 42,000 or so clones, none of them appearing just once. V dropped 0 bases and J dropped 2 bases, with 5 bases sitting between them. Germline values: CDR1 SGHNT, CDR2 YYREEE (reference sequence). The CDR3 is 13 residues long. The J gene is TRBJ1-2, the V gene TRBV5-4; D is undetermined. The specimen was PBMCs. This TCR was recovered from a woman aged 45-59 years in good health and a related stem cell transplant donor. The CDR3 reads CASSLDSNYGYTF. The CDR3 region has the DNA TGTGCCAGCAGCTTGGACAGCAACTATGGCTACACCTTC.